These T cell receptor beta chains were read from a single sample in a study of siplizumab effects on memory and regulatory T cells. The protocol was immunoSEQ multiplex PCR, while the TCRdb copy is restricted to in-frame clones and leaves out a portion. The sample holds approximately 20,000 clones, roughly two fifths seen once. No antigen has been identified for these receptors. Specimen: CFSE-low (dividing) CD4+ T cells sorted from an allogeneic mixed lymphocyte reaction. These receptors were obtained from a human donor in good health; the cells came from an allogeneic mixed lymphocyte reaction. Some clones in this sample may be carry-over from other donors' samples. Each CDR3 is given without its conserved first and last residue.

TRBV19,TRBJ2-6,ASSTQGQGRANVLT
TRBV9,TRBJ1-4,ASSVGGGLVEKLF
TRBV5-4,TRBJ2-1,ASSLEPGDNEQF
TRBV2,TRBJ1-1,ASGRGVVGVEEAF
TRBV5-6,TRBJ1-3,ASSLEGGRSGNTIY
TRBV6-5,TRBJ2-3,ASRRLVRDTQY
TRBV5-1,TRBJ2-3,ASSPDTDTQY
TRBV29-1,TRBJ2-1,SVDVRGGLDNEQF
TRBV6-6,TRBJ1-2,ASSYWGRSYGYT
TRBV30,TRBJ2-2,AWSATVTLMNTGELF
TRBV11-2,TRBJ2-2,ASSYRGLSPGELF
TRBV6-5,TRBJ1-2,ASISLGLSNGYT
TRBV7-2,TRBJ2-1,ASSRRQGRTLHAYNEQF
TRBV5-4,TRBJ2-7,ASNPTGPYEQY
TRBV5-4,TRBJ1-2,ASSPRGFYGYT
TRBV5-1,TRBJ1-4,ASSLPTGVTNEKLF
TRBV7-2,TRBJ2-1,ASGGRSVEQF
TRBV11-3,TRBJ2-2,ASSLISPENTGELF
TRBV6-5,TRBJ2-7,ASSYRQATEQY
TRBV19,TRBJ2-1,ASSIAATRDRNEQF
TRBV28,TRBJ2-2,ASSLSPGELF
TRBV2,TRBJ2-3,ASSGTSVSTDTQY
TRBV5-4,TRBJ2-5,ASSPDSLAETQY
TRBV6-5,TRBJ2-7,ASGDTTSYEQY
TRBV12-2,TRBJ2-3,ASRPALDTQY
TRBV7-2,TRBJ2-3,ASSLVGSAVTDTQY
TRBV5-1,TRBJ1-2,ASISSGFGGYT
TRBV11-1,TRBJ2-7,ASSLAGVGGLSYEQY
TRBV9,TRBJ2-5,ASSVSPQGGQETQY
TRBV20-1,TRBJ1-1,SCGGNTEAF
TRBV23-1,TRBJ2-4,AQGLAKNIQY
TRBV2,TRBJ1-5,ASSELGTNQPQH
TRBV9,TRBJ2-2,ASRTEGHTGELF
TRBV14,TRBJ1-2,ASSQGGMGLNYGYT
TRBV29-1,TRBJ1-2,SGVGLYGYT
TRBV5-6,TRBJ2-5,ASSLAIQGTQY
TRBV7-9,TRBJ2-5,ASSGPPIQETQY
TRBV10-3,TRBJ2-1,AIRGYNEQF
TRBV6-6,TRBJ2-3,ASRVGAGVQDTQY
TRBV6-4,TRBJ1-1,ASSAEGPTEAF
TRBV19,TRBJ1-5,ASSLDIGSNQPQH
TRBV19,TRBJ2-7,ASSIQIHSYEQY
TRBV6-1,TRBJ2-1,ASRRGQGPSNEQF
TRBV7-9,TRBJ2-1,ASRGSSRDEQF
TRBV4-1,TRBJ2-3,ASSQALSTDTQY
TRBV7-9,TRBJ1-2,ASSTTDYGYT
TRBV6-1,TRBJ2-5,ASSEGRQGRETQY
TRBV7-2,TRBJ2-2,ASSFSGLRGTGELF
TRBV2,TRBJ2-2,ASSGQGAVTGELF
TRBV18,TRBJ1-5,ASSPGTDQPQH
TRBV5-1,TRBJ2-7,ASSLAPGLSYEQY